The rows below give T cell receptor beta chains drawn from one sample of a study of T cell clonotyping in hematopoietic cell transplantation. Profiling relied on immunoSEQ multiplex PCR, and the TCRdb table lists in-frame clones only, not all of them. This table has over 25,000 clones, 90% to 95% appearing once. Source: PBMCs, taken 100 days after allogeneic stem cell transplant. The receptors here all came from a female patient aged 50-59 years who had an allogeneic stem cell transplant from a related donor, so the T cells may come from the graft donor. Some clones in this sample may be carry-over from other donors' samples. Each CDR3 is given with its conserved first and last residue. The order of the fields is D gene, V gene, J gene, clone size, CDR3 protein, CDR3 DNA. D genes are given only for firm matches. Not every row has a clone size; where given, it reads once, few, many or a size class.

D: -; V: TRBV9; J: TRBJ2-2; size: -; CDR3: CASSTRDKSPNTGELFF; DNA: TGTGCCAGCAGCACCCGGGACAAATCACCGAACACCGGGGAGCTGTTTTTT
D: TRBD1; V: TRBV5-8; J: TRBJ1-1; size: once; CDR3: CASSLDRDRGRRAFF; DNA: TGTGCCAGCAGCTTGGACCGGGACAGGGGGCGAAGAGCTTTCTTT
D: -; V: TRBV21-1; J: TRBJ2-2; size: -; CDR3: CASSKGGGKAGELFF; DNA: TGTGCCAGCAGCAAAGGTGGAGGGAAGGCCGGGGAGCTGTTTTTT
D: -; V: TRBV5-6; J: TRBJ1-2; size: -; CDR3: CASSAGTREYGYTF; DNA: TGTGCCAGCAGCGCCGGGACAAGAGAGTACGGCTACACCTTC
D: -; V: TRBV4-1; J: TRBJ1-4; size: -; CDR3: CASSHGRVLVWEKLFF; DNA: TGCGCCAGCAGCCATGGCCGGGTCCTCGTGTGGGAAAAACTGTTTTTT
D: -; V: TRBV4-1; J: TRBJ1-2; size: -; CDR3: CASSQSATGFNYGYTF; DNA: TGCGCCAGCAGCCAGTCAGCGACAGGATTTAACTATGGCTACACCTTC
D: TRBD2; V: TRBV4-1; J: TRBJ2-1; size: -; CDR3: CASSPSGGSYNEQFF; DNA: TGCGCCAGCAGCCCCAGCGGGGGTTCATACAATGAGCAGTTCTTC
D: -; V: TRBV6-6; J: TRBJ2-3; size: -; CDR3: CASSYKQGLATDTQYF; DNA: TGTGCCAGCAGTTACAAACAGGGCCTCGCCACAGATACGCAGTATTTT
D: -; V: TRBV5-1; J: TRBJ2-5; size: few; CDR3: CASSLGDSTSSGETQYF; DNA: TGCGCCAGCAGCTTGGGGGACAGCACTAGCTCGGGAGAGACCCAGTACTTC
D: -; V: TRBV4-3; J: TRBJ1-5; size: -; CDR3: CASSLSIGAPSNQPQHF; DNA: TGCGCCAGCAGCCTATCAATAGGGGCCCCCTCTAATCAGCCCCAGCATTTT
D: -; V: TRBV2; J: TRBJ2-3; size: -; CDR3: CASSPPVGGPTDTQYF; DNA: TGTGCCAGCAGTCCACCAGTGGGGGGGCCCACAGATACGCAGTATTTT
D: -; V: TRBV5-1; J: TRBJ2-7; size: -; CDR3: CASSLGRLLSYEQYF; DNA: TGCGCCAGCAGCTTGGGACGCCTACTTTCCTACGAGCAGTACTTC